The 27 T cell receptor beta chains below were found in one sample sequenced in a study of cytomegalovirus exposure and HLA in healthy donors. The PCR contained 60 Vbeta and 13 Jbeta primers. The data were produced by immunoSEQ multiplex PCR, yet TCRdb's version contains in-frame clones alone and is incomplete. The table includes roughly 130,000 clones, 75% to 90% detected once. The source material was PBMCs. The receptors come from a woman aged 40 to 49 in good health and CMV-seronegative.

The chain uses TRBV5-6 and TRBJ2-3; 9 bases match TRBD2. CDR1 and CDR2 (germline): SGHDT, YYEEEE. V lost 2 bases and J lost 3; bases outside the gene matches: 10. The CDR3 spans 17 residues. CDR3 protein: CASSFLTRGGRTDTQYF. The CDR3 coding sequence is TGTGCCAGCAGCTTTCTCACGCGGGGGGGCCGGACAGATACGCAGTATTTT.

This clone was observed a few times. The chain employs TRBV9 and TRBJ1-1; D possibly corresponds to TRBD1 (5 bases). Per germline, CDR1 SGDLS and CDR2 YYNGEE. The CDR3 runs to 16 residues. The V end was cut by 0 bases, the J end by 0 bases, with 12 bases between. The CDR3 protein is CASSVAAGPLNTEAFF. The CDR3 DNA sequence: TGTGCCAGCAGCGTAGCAGCAGGGCCCCTGAACACTGAAGCTTTCTTT.

This clone was counted a few times. The genes are TRBV5-4 and TRBJ2-7; 7 bases map to TRBD2. J was trimmed by 6 bases and V by 4 bases; bases with no gene match: 25. Germline assignment: CDR1 SGHNT and CDR2 YYREEE (reference sequence). The CDR3 consists of 19 residues. This chain's CDR3 is CASSTLGGWGAQSLREQYF. The CDR3 bases are TGTGCCAGCAGCACCCTGGGGGGGTGGGGAGCACAGTCCCTTCGCGAGCAGTACTTC.

The chain uses TRBV14 and TRBJ1-1; D gene uncertain. Trimming cost V 4 bases and J 0 bases, with 6 bases left between them. Germline V gene sequence: CDR1 SGHDN, CDR2 FVKESK. CDR3 length equals 13 residues. CDR3 DNA sequence: TGTGCCAGCAGCCCCCGGTTGAACACTGAAGCTTTCTTT. This codes for CASSPRLNTEAFF.

J is TRBJ1-5 and V is TRBV10-3; 9 bases agree with TRBD1. Unmatched junction bases numbered 8, after V lost 0 bases and J lost 11 bases. Germline V CDR1 and CDR2: ENHRY, SYGVKD. The CDR3 runs to 15 residues. This chain's CDR3 is CAISESVPGQGTQHF. The CDR3 region has the DNA TGTGCCATCAGTGAGTCGGTCCCGGGACAGGGTACCCAGCATTTT.

The chain joins TRBV6-6 to TRBJ2-7; the match to TRBD1 covers 10 bases. The CDR3 totals 15 residues. In germline, CDR1 is MNHNY, CDR2 SVGAGI (reference sequence). V lost 6 bases and J lost 2; bases outside the gene matches: 7. The CDR3 coding sequence is TGTGCCAGCAGCTTTAGGACAGGGGGGCCCTACGAGCAGTACTTC. The encoded protein is CASSFRTGGPYEQYF.

The chain employs TRBV7-9 and TRBJ2-7; 7 nucleotides line up with TRBD1. V dropped 5 bases and J dropped 3; count of bases not matched to a gene: 7. The V gene's germline CDR1 is SEHNR and CDR2 FQNEAQ (reference sequence). This CDR3 is built from 14 residues. The CDR3 nucleotides are TGTGCCAGCAGCCCTAAGGGGGCGAGCTACGAGCAGTACTTC. Its protein product is CASSPKGASYEQYF.

There are a few counts of this clone. The gene calls are TRBV20-1 and TRBJ2-7; D may be TRBD1 (5 bases). Trimming removed 6 bases at V and 2 bases at J, with 8 bases between. The germline V gene has CDR1 DFQATT and CDR2 SNEGSKA (reference sequence). The CDR3 loop spans 11 amino acids. Written as DNA, the CDR3 is TGCAGTGCCCGGACAACCTACGAGCAGTACTTC. Translation: CSARTTYEQYF.

This sequence joins TRBV6-1 and TRBJ1-5; D is possibly TRBD1 (5 bases). V was clipped by 6 bases and J by 3 bases, with 9 bases between them. Germline assignment: CDR1 MNHNS and CDR2 SASEGT. The CDR3 has 13 amino acids. CDR3 region: CASRTVNNQPQHF. The CDR3 DNA reads as TGTGCCAGCAGGACAGTGAACAATCAGCCCCAGCATTTT.

V usage is TRBV6-5 and J usage is TRBJ2-7; 14 nucleotides line up with TRBD2. V lost 6 bases to trimming and J lost 3 bases; unmatched junction nucleotides: 4. This CDR3 comprises 15 residues. Germline CDR1 is MNHEY and CDR2 is SVGAGI. This CDR3 is CASRRTSGRFYEQYF. The CDR3 coding sequence is TGTGCCAGCAGGCGGACTAGCGGGAGGTTCTACGAGCAGTACTTC.

The chain employs TRBV5-1 and TRBJ1-3, with 9 bases aligning to TRBD1. V shed 4 bases, J shed 1 base, and the junction held 12 bases outside the gene matches. Germline loops: CDR1 SGHRS, CDR2 YFSETQ. This CDR3 is 18 amino acids long. The CDR3 loop is CASSTTGTGRGSGNTIYF. CDR3 DNA: TGCGCCAGCAGCACCACCGGGACAGGGAGAGGGTCTGGAAACACCATATATTTT.

This clone was picked up a small number of times. The rearrangement links TRBV6-6 to TRBJ2-7, with D possibly being TRBD2 (6 bases). Trimming stripped 0 bases from V and 9 bases from J, with 15 bases between. CDR1 is MNHNY, CDR2 SVGAGI, per germline (reference sequence). This CDR3 comprises 14 residues. In nucleotides, the CDR3 is TGTGCCAGCAGTTACTCGTCTAGCGAAGAAGGGCAGTACTTC. Translating it yields CASSYSSSEEGQYF.

The chain uses TRBV27 and TRBJ2-1; 7 bases line up with TRBD1. The V gene end was trimmed by 8 bases and the J gene end by 16 bases; junction bases not matched to a gene: 8. CDR3 size: 10 residues. Germline assignment: CDR1 MNHEY and CDR2 SMNVEV (reference sequence). This CDR3 reads CASRADRVFF. The DNA of the CDR3 is TGTGCCAGCCGTGCAGACAGGGTCTTCTTC.

In regard to this clone: The same CDR3 can be traced to other DNA sequences in this sample. The V call is TRBV11-2, the J call TRBJ2-1; 12 nucleotides line up with TRBD2. The germline V gene has CDR1 SGHAT and CDR2 FQNNGV. The CDR3 runs 15 residues. After removal of 5 bases from V and 6 bases from J, the junction contained 5 bases not matched to a gene. The CDR3 loop is CASSPGTSGLNEQFF. The CDR3 nucleotides are TGTGCCAGCAGCCCAGGGACTAGCGGGCTCAATGAGCAGTTCTTC.

The chain recombines TRBV4-2 with TRBJ2-7; TRBD1 matches at 9 bases. V dropped 4 bases and J dropped 0; count of bases not matched to a gene: 7. The CDR3 is 16 residues long. CDR1 LGHNA and CDR2 YNFKEQ come from the germline V gene. CDR3 loop: CASSPEGQGISYEQYF. In nucleotides, the CDR3 is TGTGCCAGCAGCCCAGAGGGACAGGGTATCTCCTACGAGCAGTACTTC.

The rearrangement uses TRBV13 and TRBJ1-1; TRBD1 matches at 9 bases. Germline loops: CDR1 PRHDT, CDR2 FYEKMQ (reference sequence). The CDR3 runs to 18 residues. With 2 bases clipped from V and 2 bases from J, the junction kept 12 bases outside the gene matches. The CDR3 coding sequence is TGTGCCAGCAGCTTAACAGCAAACAGGGGGCCGATCAACACTGAAGCTTTCTTT. Protein: CASSLTANRGPINTEAFF.

The rearrangement links TRBV13 to TRBJ1-4; TRBD1 matches 11 bases. The CDR3 is made up of 16 amino acids. Germline V lookup: CDR1 PRHDT, CDR2 FYEKMQ (reference sequence). With 5 bases clipped from V and 6 bases from J, the junction kept 8 bases outside the gene matches. The CDR3 bases are TGTGCCAGCAGCCAGGACAGGGGGCAACCCCATGAAAAACTGTTTTTT. Its protein product is CASSQDRGQPHEKLFF. Supplemented by reference TRBV13 and TRBJ1-4, the full variable domain reads AAGVIQSPRHLIKEKRETATLKCYPIPRHDTVYWYQQGPGQDPQFLISFYEKMQSDKGSIPDRFSAQQFSDYHSELNMSSLELGDSALYFCASSQDRGQPHEKLFFGSGTQLSVL.

V usage is TRBV5-1 and J usage is TRBJ1-1; TRBD1 matches 10 bases. The CDR3 extends over 16 amino acids. J gave up 0 bases and V 4 bases, and 6 bases lay outside the gene matches. From germline, CDR1 is SGHRS and CDR2 YFSETQ. The CDR3 sequence is CASSPGQGSMNTEAFF. The CDR3, as DNA: TGCGCCAGCAGCCCGGGACAGGGGAGCATGAACACTGAAGCTTTCTTT.

The chain employs TRBV6-6 and TRBJ1-5; possibly TRBD1 for D (6 bases). The CDR3 extends over 15 amino acids. V lost 6 bases to trimming and J lost 6 bases, with 18 bases between them. CDR1 and CDR2 from the germline V gene are MNHNY and SVGAGI (reference sequence). Here the CDR3 reads CASSQSGAPAQPQHF. CDR3 sequence (DNA): TGTGCCAGCAGCCAATCAGGGGCCCCGGCTCAGCCCCAGCATTTT.

This chain uses TRBV9 with TRBJ2-3; TRBD2 matches 14 bases. This CDR3 contains 17 residues. Germline CDR1 and CDR2: SGDLS and YYNGEE. V was clipped by 4 bases and J by 6 bases; unmatched bases: 10. DNA for the CDR3: TGTGCCAGCAGCTCCCGGGGACTAGCGGGAGATGTGGATACGCAGTATTTT. Amino acid sequence: CASSSRGLAGDVDTQYF. The variable domain in full, with the rest retrieved from reference TRBV9 and TRBJ2-3, is DSGVTQTPKHLITATGQRVTLRCSPRSGDLSVYWYQQSLDQGLQFLIQYYNGEERAKGNILERFSAQQFPDLHSELNLSSLELGDSALYFCASSSRGLAGDVDTQYFGPGTRLTVL.

The chain joins TRBV5-4 to TRBJ2-1, with 8 bases identical to TRBD2. The CDR3 runs to 14 residues. Losses at the gene ends were 2 bases for V and 6 bases for J; bases not matched to a gene: 4. The V gene's germline CDR1 is SGHNT and CDR2 YYREEE (reference sequence). The CDR3 coding sequence is TGTGCCAGCAGCTTAGCGGGAGTCACCAATGAGCAGTTCTTC. Translated, it gives CASSLAGVTNEQFF.

The genes are TRBV4-3 and TRBJ2-3, with a weak D call TRBD2 (6 bases). Germline V gene sequence: CDR1 LGHNA, CDR2 YSLEER. V lost 0 bases to trimming and J lost 5 bases, with 15 bases between them. This CDR3 is 16 amino acids long. In nucleotides, the CDR3 is TGCGCCAGCAGCCAAGAGGAAGGGCGGGGTGGAGATACGCAGTATTTT. Amino acid sequence: CASSQEEGRGGDTQYF.

The gene calls are TRBV6-5 and TRBJ1-5; 8 nucleotides agree with TRBD1. Germline CDR1 and CDR2: MNHEY and SVGAGI. Trimming removed 2 bases from V and 6 bases from J; junction bases left unmatched: 3. The CDR3 has 14 amino acids. The CDR3 protein is CASSYAGGSQPQHF. DNA of the CDR3: TGTGCCAGCAGTTACGCAGGGGGCTCTCAGCCCCAGCATTTT.

The chain is built from TRBV5-1 and TRBJ1-2; 7 positions agree with TRBD1. CDR1 is SGHRS, CDR2 YFSETQ, per germline. The CDR3 runs to 15 residues. V lost 0 bases to trimming and J lost 2 bases; unmatched junction nucleotides: 4. CDR3 amino acids: CASSLEGGANYGYTF. The CDR3 bases are TGCGCCAGCAGCTTGGAAGGGGGCGCGAACTATGGCTACACCTTC.

This clone occurred once. The V call is TRBV9, the J call TRBJ1-2; TRBD1 is a possible D gene (5 bases). Germline assignment: CDR1 SGDLS and CDR2 YYNGEE. V gave up 3 bases and J gave up 7 bases, with 22 bases separating them. CDR3 length: 16 amino acids. CDR3 nucleotides: TGTGCCAGCAGCGGCGCCCTTGGGGGGTGGATTGGTGGCTACACCTTC. Translation gives CASSGALGGWIGGYTF. The whole variable domain, remainder taken from reference TRBV9 and TRBJ1-2, is DSGVTQTPKHLITATGQRVTLRCSPRSGDLSVYWYQQSLDQGLQFLIQYYNGEERAKGNILERFSAQQFPDLHSELNLSSLELGDSALYFCASSGALGGWIGGYTFGSGTRLTVV.

The chain links TRBV12-5 to TRBJ1-1, with a tentative D call TRBD1 (6 bases). Germline V gene sequence: CDR1 LGHNT, CDR2 FRNRAP. V lost 5 bases and J 6 bases, leaving 13 bases between the germline ends. The CDR3 runs to 13 residues. The CDR3 bases are TGTGCTAGTGGTCCAGGGACATCCCCTGAAGCTTTCTTT. The encoded protein is CASGPGTSPEAFF. The full variable domain, rest sourced from reference TRBV12-5 and TRBJ1-1, is DARVTQTPRHKVTEMGQEVTMRCQPILGHNTVFWYRQTMMQGLELLAYFRNRAPLDDSGMPKDRFSAEMPDATLATLKIQPSEPRDSAVYFCASGPGTSPEAFFGQGTRLTVV.

The chain couples TRBV7-8 to TRBJ1-6; a weak D match, TRBD1 (5 bases). CDR3 length: 16 amino acids. Deletions cut 3 bases from V and 7 bases from J, with 16 bases between. Per the germline V gene, CDR1 is SGHVS and CDR2 is FQNEAQ. As DNA, the CDR3 is TGTGCCAGCAGCTTCGATGGGGGAGGTGCGAATTCACCCCTCCACTTT. This sequence encodes CASSFDGGGANSPLHF.